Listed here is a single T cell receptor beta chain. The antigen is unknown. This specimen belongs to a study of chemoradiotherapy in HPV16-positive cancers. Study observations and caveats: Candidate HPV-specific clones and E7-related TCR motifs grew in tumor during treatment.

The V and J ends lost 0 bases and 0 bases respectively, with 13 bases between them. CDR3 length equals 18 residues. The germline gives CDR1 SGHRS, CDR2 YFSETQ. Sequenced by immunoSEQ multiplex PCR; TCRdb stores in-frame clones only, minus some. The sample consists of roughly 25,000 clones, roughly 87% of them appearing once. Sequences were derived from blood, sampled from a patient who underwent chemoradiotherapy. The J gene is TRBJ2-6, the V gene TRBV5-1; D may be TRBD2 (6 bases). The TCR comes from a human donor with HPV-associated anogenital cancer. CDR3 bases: TGCGCCAGCAGCTTGGGTCCCGGAGGGGACTCTGGGGCCAACGTCCTGACTTTC. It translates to CASSLGPGGDSGANVLTF.